The clone carrying this T cell receptor (beta chain) was counted ten times or more. Other DNA sequences in this specimen translate into the identical CDR3. This specimen comes from a study of metastatic and nonmetastatic thyroid tumors. TCRdb re-called clones via MiXCR from the PCR reads. The sample carries about 33,000 clones, roughly 10% recorded once. Germline loops: CDR1 DFQATT, CDR2 SNEGSKA (reference sequence). Losses at the gene ends were 0 bases for V and 2 bases for J; bases not matched to a gene: 20. CDR3 length equals 20 residues. Thyroid surgery had not been preceded by any treatment in any patient.

The sequence was obtained from a female donor with papillary thyroid cancer or a benign thyroid nodule (not recorded which). Some clones in this sample may be carry-over from other donors' samples. Sequencing used blood. The J gene is TRBJ2-5, the V gene TRBV20-1; 8 nucleotides match TRBD2. The CDR3 DNA is TGCAGTGCTAGAGATGCCTCCGATAGGGTAGCGGGGCCTCTTCAAGAGACCCAGTACTTC. Translated: CSARDASDRVAGPLQETQYF.